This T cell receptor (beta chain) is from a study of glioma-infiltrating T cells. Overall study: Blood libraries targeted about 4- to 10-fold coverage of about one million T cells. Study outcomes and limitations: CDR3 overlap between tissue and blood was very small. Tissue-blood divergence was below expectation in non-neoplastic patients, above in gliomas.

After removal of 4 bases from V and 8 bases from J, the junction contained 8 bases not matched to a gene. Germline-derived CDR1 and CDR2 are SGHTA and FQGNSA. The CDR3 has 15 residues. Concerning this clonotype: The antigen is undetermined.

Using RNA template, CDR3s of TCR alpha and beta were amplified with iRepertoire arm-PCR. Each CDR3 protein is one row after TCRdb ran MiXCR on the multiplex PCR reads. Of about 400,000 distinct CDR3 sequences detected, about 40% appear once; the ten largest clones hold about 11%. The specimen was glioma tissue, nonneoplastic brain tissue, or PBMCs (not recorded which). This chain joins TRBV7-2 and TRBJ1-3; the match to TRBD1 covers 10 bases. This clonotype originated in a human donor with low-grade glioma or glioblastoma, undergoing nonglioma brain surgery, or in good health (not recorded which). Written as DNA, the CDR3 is TGTGCCAGCAGCTCAAGAGGGGACAGGGGAGACACCATATATTTT. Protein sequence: CASSSRGDRGDTIYF.